A single T cell receptor beta chain is shown here with its context. The data were obtained in a study of blood T cells in healthy people across ages. Primers used in a second PCR of about 7 to 12 cycles were a sample-barcoded 5' primer and a J-beta primer mix. A minimum of 2.5 million CDR3-containing paired-end reads was obtained for each sample. TCRdb recomputed calls from the 5' RACE reads with MiXCR, one row per CDR3 protein. The sample has over 750,000 distinct CDR3 sequences, more than 20% seen once. The V gene's germline CDR1 is DFQATT and CDR2 SNEGSKA (reference sequence). This CDR3 is 12 amino acids long. The ends were cut back, 5 bases at V and 6 bases at J, with 13 bases in the middle. Caucasian, healthy and from Russia, the donors were aged between roughly 6 and 95. Extracted total RNA amounted to at least 5.5 micrograms for each sample. These data were likewise used in another study, on T cells of mothers and their children. As that study records: Mother-child pairs who were related displayed a slightly higher overlap than unrelated pairs, a difference that was non-significant.

This TCR derives from a boy aged 5 to 17 in good health. The J gene is TRBJ1-2, the V gene TRBV20-1; possibly TRBD1 for D (5 bases). The sequencing sample was made of blood. CDR3 sequence: CSASPGSHGYTF. CDR3 sequence (DNA): TGCAGTGCTTCGCCAGGGAGCCATGGCTACACCTTC.